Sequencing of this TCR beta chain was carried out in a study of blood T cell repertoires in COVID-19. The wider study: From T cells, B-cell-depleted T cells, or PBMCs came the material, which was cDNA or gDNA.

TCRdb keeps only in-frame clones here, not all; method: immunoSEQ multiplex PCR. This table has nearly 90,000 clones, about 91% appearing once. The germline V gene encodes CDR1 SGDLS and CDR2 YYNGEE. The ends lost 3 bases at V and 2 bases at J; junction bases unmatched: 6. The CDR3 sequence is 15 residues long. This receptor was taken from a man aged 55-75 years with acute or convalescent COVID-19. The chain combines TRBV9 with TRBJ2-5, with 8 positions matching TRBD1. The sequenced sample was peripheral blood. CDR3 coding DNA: TGTGCCAGCAGCGCTCAGGGGGCTTGGCAAGAGACCCAGTACTTC. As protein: CASSAQGAWQETQYF.